This T cell receptor (beta chain) was captured in a study of blood T cell repertoires in COVID-19. The CDR3 is made up of 20 amino acids. Germline CDR1 reads LGHDT; CDR2 reads YNNKEL (reference sequence). Unmatched junction bases numbered 22, after V lost 4 bases and J lost 7 bases. Cohort 3 donors counted as recovered after two negative PCRs, clearance, or resolved symptoms. Clones were read by immunoSEQ multiplex PCR, and TCRdb kept only the in-frame ones, dropping some. Among more than 400,000 clones listed, around 87% were seen once. J is TRBJ2-1 and V is TRBV3-1 (or the pseudogene TRBV3-2), with 10 bases fitting TRBD2. This receptor was identified in a woman under 30 who had recovered from COVID-19. The sample comprised PBMCs or T cells enriched from blood (not recorded which). The CDR3 loop reads CASSRTTSGVAPRPKNEQFF. The DNA of the CDR3 is TGTGCCAGCAGCCGGACTACTAGCGGGGTAGCCCCCCGCCCCAAAAATGAGCAGTTCTTC.